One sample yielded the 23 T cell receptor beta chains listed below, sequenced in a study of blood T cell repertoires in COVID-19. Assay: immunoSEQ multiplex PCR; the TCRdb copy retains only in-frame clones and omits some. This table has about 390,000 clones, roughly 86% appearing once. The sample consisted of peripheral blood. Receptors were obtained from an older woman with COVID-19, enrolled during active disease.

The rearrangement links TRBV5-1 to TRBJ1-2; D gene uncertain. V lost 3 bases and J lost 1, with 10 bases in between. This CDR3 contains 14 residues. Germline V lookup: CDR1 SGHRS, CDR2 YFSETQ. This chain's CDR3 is CASSSGGINYGYTF. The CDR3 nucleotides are TGCGCCAGCAGCTCTGGAGGCATTAACTATGGCTACACCTTC.

CDR3 in amino acids: CATSRDLTLSGVGYTF. DNA of the CDR3: TGTGCCACCAGCAGAGATCTAACCCTTTCCGGAGTCGGCTACACCTTC. This chain uses TRBV15 with TRBJ1-2; D gene uncertain. The V gene's germline CDR1 is LNHNV and CDR2 YYDKDF (reference sequence). V was cut by 0 bases and J by 8 bases, with 19 bases left in between. The CDR3 length is 16 residues.

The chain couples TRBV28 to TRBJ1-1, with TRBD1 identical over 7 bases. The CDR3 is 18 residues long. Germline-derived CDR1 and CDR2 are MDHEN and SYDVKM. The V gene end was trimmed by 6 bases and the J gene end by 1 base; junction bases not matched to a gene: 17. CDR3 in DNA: TGTGCCAGCAGCTTTATCTCGGGACAGTTAAAAGGGAACACTGAAGCTTTCTTT. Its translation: CASSFISGQLKGNTEAFF. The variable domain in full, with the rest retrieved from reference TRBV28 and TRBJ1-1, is DVKVTQSSRYLVKRTGEKVFLECVQDMDHENMFWYRQDPGLGLRLIYFSYDVKMKEKGDIPEGYSVSREKKERFSLILESASTNQTSMYLCASSFISGQLKGNTEAFFGQGTRLTVV.

The CDR3 nucleotides are TGCGCCAGCAGCCCCCGGGGGATCGATGAGCAGTTCTTC. This sequence encodes CASSPRGIDEQFF. This chain joins TRBV5-1 and TRBJ2-1; maybe TRBD2 (6 bases). Germline V gene data show CDR1 as SGHRS and CDR2 as YFSETQ. The CDR3 loop spans 13 amino acids. Trimming shortened V by 4 bases and J by 8 bases, and 13 bases separated the two germline ends.

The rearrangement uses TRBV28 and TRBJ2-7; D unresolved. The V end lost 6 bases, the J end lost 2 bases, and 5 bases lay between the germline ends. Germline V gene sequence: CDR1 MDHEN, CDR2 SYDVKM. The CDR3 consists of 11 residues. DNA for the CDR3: TGTGCCAGCAGCCTAGCCTACGAGCAGTACTTC. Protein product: CASSLAYEQYF.

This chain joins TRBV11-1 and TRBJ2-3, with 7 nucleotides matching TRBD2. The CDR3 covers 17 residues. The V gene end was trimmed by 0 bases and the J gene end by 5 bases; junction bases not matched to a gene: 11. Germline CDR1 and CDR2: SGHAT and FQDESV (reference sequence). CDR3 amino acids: CASSLAVLADPRDTQYF. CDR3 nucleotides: TGTGCCAGCAGCTTAGCGGTTCTAGCGGATCCCAGAGATACGCAGTATTTT.

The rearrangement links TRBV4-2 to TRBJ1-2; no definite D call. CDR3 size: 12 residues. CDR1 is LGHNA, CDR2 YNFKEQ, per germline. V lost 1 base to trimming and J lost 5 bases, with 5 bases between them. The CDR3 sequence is CASSQAEYGYTF. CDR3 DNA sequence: TGTGCCAGCAGCCAAGCCGAGTATGGCTACACCTTC.

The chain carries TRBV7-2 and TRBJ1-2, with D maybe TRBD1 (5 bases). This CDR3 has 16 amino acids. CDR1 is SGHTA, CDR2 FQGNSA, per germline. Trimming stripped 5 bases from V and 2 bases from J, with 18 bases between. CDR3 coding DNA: TGTGCCAGCAGCCGCATGGGGGAGGTCTTCAACTATGGCTACACCTTC. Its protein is CASSRMGEVFNYGYTF.

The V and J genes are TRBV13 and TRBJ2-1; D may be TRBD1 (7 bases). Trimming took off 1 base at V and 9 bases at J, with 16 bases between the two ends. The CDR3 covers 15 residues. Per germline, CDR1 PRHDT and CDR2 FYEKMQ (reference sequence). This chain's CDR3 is CASSLEGALGGEQFF. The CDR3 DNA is TGTGCCAGCAGCTTAGAGGGGGCCCTCGGGGGTGAGCAGTTCTTC. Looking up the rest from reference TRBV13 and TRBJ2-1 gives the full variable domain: AAGVIQSPRHLIKEKRETATLKCYPIPRHDTVYWYQQGPGQDPQFLISFYEKMQSDKGSIPDRFSAQQFSDYHSELNMSSLELGDSALYFCASSLEGALGGEQFFGPGTRLTVL.

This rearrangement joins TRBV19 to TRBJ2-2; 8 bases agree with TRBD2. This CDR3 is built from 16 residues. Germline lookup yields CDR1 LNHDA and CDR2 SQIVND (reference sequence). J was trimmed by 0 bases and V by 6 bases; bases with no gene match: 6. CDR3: CASSKRGNPNTGELFF. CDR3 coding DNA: TGTGCCAGTAGCAAGCGGGGGAACCCGAACACCGGGGAGCTGTTTTTT. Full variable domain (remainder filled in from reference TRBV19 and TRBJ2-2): DGGITQSPKYLFRKEGQNVTLSCEQNLNHDAMYWYRQDPGQGLRLIYYSQIVNDFQKGDIAEGYSVSREKKESFPLTVTSAQKNPTAFYLCASSKRGNPNTGELFFGEGSRLTVL.

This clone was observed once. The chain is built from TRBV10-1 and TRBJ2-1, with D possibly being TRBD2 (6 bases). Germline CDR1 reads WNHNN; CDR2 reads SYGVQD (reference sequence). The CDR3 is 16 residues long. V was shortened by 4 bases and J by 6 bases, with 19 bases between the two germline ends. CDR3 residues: CASSAPGHSGVNEQFF. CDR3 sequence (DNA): TGCGCCAGCAGTGCCCCCGGACACTCGGGGGTCAATGAGCAGTTCTTC.

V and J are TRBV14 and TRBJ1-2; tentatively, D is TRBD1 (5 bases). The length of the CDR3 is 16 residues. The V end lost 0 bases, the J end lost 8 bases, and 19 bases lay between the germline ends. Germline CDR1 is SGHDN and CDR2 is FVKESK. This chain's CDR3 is CASSQDLQGGRGGYTF. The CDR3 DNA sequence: TGTGCCAGCAGCCAAGATCTTCAGGGAGGAAGGGGAGGCTACACCTTC.

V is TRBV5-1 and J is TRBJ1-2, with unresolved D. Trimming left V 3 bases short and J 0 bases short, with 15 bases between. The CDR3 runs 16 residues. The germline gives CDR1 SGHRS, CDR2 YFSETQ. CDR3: CASSYGGSTANYGYTF. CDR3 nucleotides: TGCGCCAGCAGCTACGGAGGCTCAACCGCTAACTATGGCTACACCTTC.

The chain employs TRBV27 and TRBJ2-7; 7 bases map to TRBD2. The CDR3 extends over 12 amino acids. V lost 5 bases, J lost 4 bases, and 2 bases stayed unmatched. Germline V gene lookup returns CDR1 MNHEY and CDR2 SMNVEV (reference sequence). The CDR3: CASSGGGYEQYF. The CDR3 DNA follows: TGTGCCAGCAGTGGGGGGGGGTACGAGCAGTACTTC.

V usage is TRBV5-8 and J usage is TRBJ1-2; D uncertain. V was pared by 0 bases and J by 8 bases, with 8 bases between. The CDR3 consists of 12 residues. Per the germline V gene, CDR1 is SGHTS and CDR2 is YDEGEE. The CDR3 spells CASSLAIAGYTF. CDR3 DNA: TGTGCCAGCAGCTTGGCCATTGCGGGCTACACCTTC.

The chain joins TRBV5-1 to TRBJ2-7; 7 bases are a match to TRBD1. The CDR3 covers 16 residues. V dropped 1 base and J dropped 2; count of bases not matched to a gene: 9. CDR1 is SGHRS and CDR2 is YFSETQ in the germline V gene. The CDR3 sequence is CASSLPTQGLPYEQYF. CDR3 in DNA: TGCGCCAGCAGCTTGCCGACACAGGGGTTACCCTACGAGCAGTACTTC.

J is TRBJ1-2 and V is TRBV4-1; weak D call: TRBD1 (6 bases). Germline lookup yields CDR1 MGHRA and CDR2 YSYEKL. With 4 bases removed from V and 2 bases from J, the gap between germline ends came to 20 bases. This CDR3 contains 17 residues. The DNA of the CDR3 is TGCGCCAGCAGCCTTCGGGACACAAAAGAGGCAAACTATGGCTACACCTTC. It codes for CASSLRDTKEANYGYTF.

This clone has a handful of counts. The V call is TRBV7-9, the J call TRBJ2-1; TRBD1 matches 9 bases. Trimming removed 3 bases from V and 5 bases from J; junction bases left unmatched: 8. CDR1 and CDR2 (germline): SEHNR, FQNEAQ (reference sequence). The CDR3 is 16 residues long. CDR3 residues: CASSFPGTGLDNEQFF. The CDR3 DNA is TGTGCCAGCAGCTTCCCCGGGACAGGGCTTGACAATGAGCAGTTCTTC.

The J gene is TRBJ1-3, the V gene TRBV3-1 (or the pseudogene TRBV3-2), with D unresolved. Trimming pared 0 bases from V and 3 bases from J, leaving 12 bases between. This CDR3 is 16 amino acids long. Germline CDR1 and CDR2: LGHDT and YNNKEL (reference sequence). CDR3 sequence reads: CASSQDRQASGNTIYF. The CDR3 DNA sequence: TGTGCCAGCAGCCAAGACCGGCAGGCCAGTGGAAACACCATATATTTT.

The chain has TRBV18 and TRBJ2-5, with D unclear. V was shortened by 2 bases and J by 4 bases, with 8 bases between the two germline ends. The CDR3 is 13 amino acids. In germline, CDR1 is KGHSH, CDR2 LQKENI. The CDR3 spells CASSPFGGETQYF. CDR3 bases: TGTGCCAGCTCACCATTCGGCGGAGAGACCCAGTACTTC.

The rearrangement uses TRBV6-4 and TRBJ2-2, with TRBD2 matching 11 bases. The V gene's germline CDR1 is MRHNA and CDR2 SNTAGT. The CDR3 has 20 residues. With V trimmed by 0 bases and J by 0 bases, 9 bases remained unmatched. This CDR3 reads CASSDSFLAGGTTNTGELFF. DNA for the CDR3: TGTGCCAGCAGTGACTCGTTCCTAGCGGGGGGCACAACGAACACCGGGGAGCTGTTTTTT.

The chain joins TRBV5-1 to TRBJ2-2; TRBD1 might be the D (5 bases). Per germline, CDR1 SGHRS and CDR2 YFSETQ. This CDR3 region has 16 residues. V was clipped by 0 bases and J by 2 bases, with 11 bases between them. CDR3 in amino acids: CASSLAQTANTGELFF. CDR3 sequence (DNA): TGCGCCAGCAGCTTGGCCCAGACAGCAAACACCGGGGAGCTGTTTTTT.

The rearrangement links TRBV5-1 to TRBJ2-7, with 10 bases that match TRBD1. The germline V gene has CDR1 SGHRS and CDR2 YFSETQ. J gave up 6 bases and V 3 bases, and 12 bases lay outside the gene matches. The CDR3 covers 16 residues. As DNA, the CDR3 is TGCGCCAGCAGCTCAAAGAGACAGGGGGCTCTACGCGAGCAGTACTTC. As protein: CASSSKRQGALREQYF.